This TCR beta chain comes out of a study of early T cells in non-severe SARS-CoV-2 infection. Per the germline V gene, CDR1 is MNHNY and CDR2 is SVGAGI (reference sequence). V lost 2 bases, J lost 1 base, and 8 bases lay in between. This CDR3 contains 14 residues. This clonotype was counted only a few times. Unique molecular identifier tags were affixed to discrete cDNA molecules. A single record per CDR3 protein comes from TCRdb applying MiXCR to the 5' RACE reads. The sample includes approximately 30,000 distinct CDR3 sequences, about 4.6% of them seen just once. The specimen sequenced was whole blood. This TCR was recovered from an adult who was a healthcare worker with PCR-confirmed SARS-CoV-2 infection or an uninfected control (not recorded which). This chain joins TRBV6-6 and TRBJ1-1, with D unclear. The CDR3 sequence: CASSYGFANTEAFF. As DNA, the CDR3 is TGTGCCAGCAGTTACGGGTTCGCGAACACTGAAGCTTTCTTT.